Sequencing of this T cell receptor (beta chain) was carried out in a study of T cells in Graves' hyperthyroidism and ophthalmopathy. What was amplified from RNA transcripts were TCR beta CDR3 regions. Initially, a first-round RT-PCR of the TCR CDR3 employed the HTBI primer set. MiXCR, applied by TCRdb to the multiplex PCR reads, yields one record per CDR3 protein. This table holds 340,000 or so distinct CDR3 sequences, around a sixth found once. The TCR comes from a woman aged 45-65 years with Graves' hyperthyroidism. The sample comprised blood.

Here the CDR3 DNA reads TGTGCCAGCAGTATCAGCCTTCCGGGGGACACTGAAGCTTTCTTT. It encodes CASSISLPGDTEAFF. V and J are TRBV2 and TRBJ1-1; a possible D gene is TRBD1 (5 bases). CDR3 size: 15 residues. Germline V lookup: CDR1 SNHLY, CDR2 FYNNEI. The germline V and J ends were trimmed by 5 bases and 3 bases, with 16 bases remaining between them.